This TCR beta chain is from a study of control samples from healthy donors and cancer patients. TCRdb's table, derived via immunoSEQ multiplex PCR, lists solely in-frame clones and lacks some. The sample contains around 120,000 clones, 80% to 90% of which appear only once. The germline CDR1 and CDR2 sequences are MDHEN and SYDVKM. V lost 5 bases to trimming and J lost 2 bases, with 14 bases between them. The CDR3 runs to 15 residues. The specimen sequenced was PBMCs. The gene calls are TRBV28 and TRBJ2-3; D tentatively reads TRBD1 or TRBD2 (5 bases each). This TCR came from a woman aged 45 to 65 with colorectal cancer. In nucleotides, the CDR3 is TGTGCCAGCAGTCTCAGCATGGGGGACACAGATACGCAGTATTTT. Its translation is CASSLSMGDTDTQYF. The whole variable domain, filled in from reference TRBV28 and TRBJ2-3, reads DVKVTQSSRYLVKRTGEKVFLECVQDMDHENMFWYRQDPGLGLRLIYFSYDVKMKEKGDIPEGYSVSREKKERFSLILESASTNQTSMYLCASSLSMGDTDTQYFGPGTRLTVL.